The 24 T cell receptor beta chains given below trace back to one sample, sequenced in a study of shared clonotypes between healthy human individuals (dated by TCRdb to about 2020). The library was obtained by the immunoSEQ multiplex PCR assay. Imported from immuneACCESS, the table was reduced by TCRdb to in-frame sequences with V and J called. These copies leave out some clones; in studies compared against another copy, an unresolved V gene accounts for under half, and the cause of the remainder is not known. The sample table lists about 2 million clones, less than 95% of them with a count of one. The ten largest clonotypes hold more than 0.95% of the sample. CD8 naive samples consisted of CD45RO-negative cells that were positively selected for CCR7, yielding a CD45RA+CCR7+ population without TemRA cells. The sequenced sample consisted of naive CD8+ T cells sorted from blood. According to the study, the label for this sample's cell subset or site signals: CD45RA+CCR7+. These receptors originate from a man in his late teens or twenties in good health.

This clone appeared once. The CDR3 loop is CASSLGLDYEQYF. DNA for the CDR3: TGCGCCAGCAGCCTGGGACTAGATTACGAGCAGTACTTC. The gene calls are TRBV4-3 and TRBJ2-7; TRBD2 matches 8 bases. This CDR3 is 13 amino acids long. The germline V gene has CDR1 LGHNA and CDR2 YSLEER. The V gene end was trimmed by 4 bases and the J gene end by 4 bases; junction bases not matched to a gene: 3.

For this clone: The same CDR3 arises from other DNA sequences in this sample as well. The chain employs TRBV29-1 and TRBJ2-5, with no clear D. V was cut by 8 bases and J by 1 base, with 14 bases left in between. From germline, CDR1 is SQVTM and CDR2 ANQGSEA. This CDR3 is 13 amino acids long. CDR3 in amino acids: CSSMGNLQETQYF. In DNA, the CDR3 is TGCAGCTCCATGGGCAACCTCCAAGAGACCCAGTACTTC.

The chain links TRBV5-1 to TRBJ1-1; no firm D call. This CDR3 contains 13 residues. Germline V gene lookup returns CDR1 SGHRS and CDR2 YFSETQ. Trimming left V 4 bases short and J 8 bases short, with 15 bases between. This CDR3 is CASSPPTLTEAFF. CDR3 nucleotides: TGCGCCAGCAGCCCCCCGACACTTACGGAAGCTTTCTTT.

This chain links TRBV4-3 with TRBJ2-7, with D possibly being TRBD1 (6 bases). Trimming cost V 1 base and J 3 bases, with 10 bases left between them. This CDR3 region has 14 residues. CDR1 LGHNA and CDR2 YSLEER come from the germline V gene. The chain's CDR3 is CASSQGTANYEQYF. The CDR3 region has the DNA TGCGCCAGCAGCCAAGGGACAGCGAACTACGAGCAGTACTTC.

The rearrangement links TRBV2 to TRBJ1-5, with D possibly matching TRBD1 (6 bases). V shed 7 bases and J shed 3 bases, with 16 bases lying between them. The germline CDR1 and CDR2 sequences are SNHLY and FYNNEI. The CDR3 contains 15 residues. DNA of the CDR3: TGTGCCAGCACCCCGCCCGGGGGCCCCAATCAGCCCCAGCATTTT. The encoded protein is CASTPPGGPNQPQHF.

In DNA, the CDR3 is TGTGCCAGCAGTTTAACCCCCCCCGGGGAGCTGTTTTTT. Its protein is CASSLTPPGELFF. The chain employs TRBV27 and TRBJ2-2; no clear D gene. Per germline, CDR1 MNHEY and CDR2 SMNVEV (reference sequence). CDR3 length: 13 amino acids. Trimming left V 2 bases short and J 6 bases short, with 7 bases between.

The V and J genes are TRBV27 and TRBJ1-5, with 8 bases that match TRBD1. Trimming took 5 bases from V and 5 from J; bases not matched to a gene: 11. Germline CDR1 is MNHEY and CDR2 is SMNVEV (reference sequence). This CDR3 contains 16 residues. CDR3 sequence (DNA): TGTGCCAGCAGTCCCTGGACAGGGCTTCGGGATCAGCCCCAGCATTTT. Translation gives CASSPWTGLRDQPQHF.

V and J are TRBV7-8 and TRBJ2-5, with D possibly being TRBD1 (7 bases). Germline values: CDR1 SGHVS, CDR2 FQNEAQ. V was clipped by 0 bases and J by 5 bases, with 19 bases between them. The CDR3 spans 17 residues. CDR3 DNA sequence: TGTGCCAGCAGCTTAGCGGGCCAGGGGGGCCACAGGGAGACCCAGTACTTC. It translates to CASSLAGQGGHRETQYF.

The rearrangement uses TRBV19 and TRBJ1-5; D may be TRBD1 (6 bases). This CDR3 has 16 residues. The V end was cut by 5 bases, the J end by 3 bases, with 17 bases between. The germline V gene has CDR1 LNHDA and CDR2 SQIVND (reference sequence). In DNA form, the CDR3 reads TGTGCCAGTAGTTCCTCGGACAGTCCCTACAATCAGCCCCAGCATTTT. Translated, it gives CASSSSDSPYNQPQHF.

The chain is built from TRBV5-1 and TRBJ2-3, with TRBD1 identical over 7 bases. The junction had 13 bases not matched to a gene; V was cut back by 1 base and J by 2 bases. The CDR3 spans 18 residues. Germline lookup yields CDR1 SGHRS and CDR2 YFSETQ. CDR3 residues: CASSLLTGIPTHTDTQYF. The CDR3 DNA reads TGCGCCAGCAGCTTGCTGACAGGGATCCCCACACACACAGATACGCAGTATTTT.

The gene calls are TRBV5-1 and TRBJ2-7, with TRBD1 matching over 10 bases. The germline V gene has CDR1 SGHRS and CDR2 YFSETQ. The V and J ends lost 2 bases and 3 bases, in that order; junction bases with no gene match: 5. The CDR3 is 15 amino acids. The CDR3 nucleotides read TGCGCCAGCAGCTTCGGACAGGGGGATCTCTACGAGCAGTACTTC. Its translation is CASSFGQGDLYEQYF.

The gene calls are TRBV4-3 and TRBJ2-1; 12 positions match TRBD1. The germline V gene encodes CDR1 LGHNA and CDR2 YSLEER. This CDR3 contains 14 residues. The junction had 0 bases not matched to a gene; V was cut back by 3 bases and J by 6 bases. CDR3 sequence (DNA): TGCGCCAGCAGCCAGGGACAGGGGGCCAATGAGCAGTTCTTC. It encodes CASSQGQGANEQFF.

The V gene is TRBV19, the J gene TRBJ1-5, with a weak D call TRBD1 (6 bases). Trimming removed 7 bases at V and 6 bases at J, with 16 bases between. This CDR3 comprises 14 residues. Germline CDR1 is LNHDA and CDR2 is SQIVND (reference sequence). The CDR3, as DNA: TGTGCCAGTACCACAGGGTGGCTTGGTCAGCCCCAGCATTTT. Its protein is CASTTGWLGQPQHF. The full variable domain, rest sourced from reference TRBV19 and TRBJ1-5, is DGGITQSPKYLFRKEGQNVTLSCEQNLNHDAMYWYRQDPGQGLRLIYYSQIVNDFQKGDIAEGYSVSREKKESFPLTVTSAQKNPTAFYLCASTTGWLGQPQHFGDGTRLSIL.

The rearrangement uses TRBV10-3 and TRBJ2-1; 8 nucleotides line up with TRBD1. Germline loops: CDR1 ENHRY, CDR2 SYGVKD. The CDR3 covers 15 residues. V gave up 2 bases and J gave up 8 bases; unmatched junction bases: 8. The CDR3 sequence: CAISEGQGLRDEQFF. The CDR3 coding sequence is TGTGCCATCAGTGAGGGACAGGGCTTGAGGGATGAGCAGTTCTTC.

This chain uses TRBV6-5 with TRBJ2-7; TRBD2 matches at 9 bases. This CDR3 region has 15 residues. Germline CDR1 is MNHEY and CDR2 is SVGAGI. Unmatched junction bases numbered 6, after V lost 2 bases and J lost 4 bases. CDR3 residues: CASSYLPSGGYEQYF. The CDR3 nucleotides are TGTGCCAGCAGTTACCTACCGAGCGGGGGGTACGAGCAGTACTTC.

The chain carries TRBV5-6 and TRBJ2-7; TRBD2 matches at 8 bases. Germline values: CDR1 SGHDT, CDR2 YYEEEE. Trimming took 4 bases from V and 3 from J; bases not matched to a gene: 9. CDR3 length: 15 residues. CDR3 in amino acids: CASSIVLAENYEQYF. As DNA, the CDR3 is TGTGCCAGCAGCATAGTACTAGCGGAGAACTACGAGCAGTACTTC.

The chain recombines TRBV6-5 with TRBJ2-7, with D uncertain. Germline V gene data show CDR1 as MNHEY and CDR2 as SVGAGI. This CDR3 region has 12 residues. Trimming pared 9 bases from V and 2 bases from J, leaving 11 bases between. The CDR3 here is CASRDGAYEQYF. The CDR3 DNA sequence: TGTGCCAGTCGCGATGGGGCCTACGAGCAGTACTTC.

The chain links TRBV5-6 to TRBJ1-1; D might be TRBD1 (5 bases). Between the trimmed V and J ends, which lost 2 bases and 3 bases, there was a span of 11 bases. This CDR3 spans 14 amino acids. Germline V gene data show CDR1 as SGHDT and CDR2 as YYEEEE. This CDR3 is CASSFGHDYTEAFF. In DNA form, the CDR3 reads TGTGCCAGCAGCTTCGGACACGACTACACTGAAGCTTTCTTT.

This clone is a singleton in its sample. The junction departs from germline at one end; a sequencing error may be responsible. This sequence joins TRBV6-4 and TRBJ1-1; maybe TRBD1 (5 bases). This CDR3 contains 10 residues. Germline V gene data show CDR1 as MRHNA and CDR2 as SNTAGT. As DNA, the CDR3 is TGTGCCAGCAACATAACGAGGGGCTGGTTC. It yields the protein CASNITRGWF.

In the case of this clone: This specimen includes other DNA sequences encoding the same CDR3. J is TRBJ2-7 and V is TRBV19; D may be TRBD1 or TRBD2 (6 bases each). Germline values: CDR1 LNHDA, CDR2 SQIVND (reference sequence). This CDR3 contains 14 residues. With 2 bases removed from V and 1 base from J, the gap between germline ends came to 9 bases. The CDR3: CASSITGASYEQYF. For the CDR3, the DNA is TGTGCCAGTAGTATAACGGGGGCGTCCTACGAGCAGTACTTC.

This clone showed up just once. V is TRBV29-1 and J is TRBJ2-5, with TRBD1 identical over 7 bases. The germline gives CDR1 SQVTM, CDR2 ANQGSEA. The V segment lost 7 bases and the J segment 5 bases; nucleotides outside the gene matches: 13. The CDR3 consists of 14 residues. CDR3 bases: TGCAGCGCCAACAGGGGCGCATCTATGGAGACCCAGTACTTC. It yields the protein CSANRGASMETQYF.

The chain is built from TRBV4-3 and TRBJ1-2; D unclear. The V and J ends lost 0 bases and 1 base respectively, with 0 bases between them. The CDR3 is 12 residues long. The germline V gene encodes CDR1 LGHNA and CDR2 YSLEER. The CDR3 DNA reads TGCGCCAGCAGCCAAGATAACTATGGCTACACCTTC. It codes for CASSQDNYGYTF.

This sequence joins TRBV5-1 and TRBJ2-2; D unresolved. CDR3 length: 13 amino acids. Between the trimmed V and J ends, which lost 5 bases and 5 bases, there was a span of 10 bases. Per the germline V gene, CDR1 is SGHRS and CDR2 is YFSETQ. The CDR3 region is CASRLTPTGELFF. DNA for the CDR3: TGCGCCAGCAGGTTGACCCCGACCGGGGAGCTGTTTTTT.

The chain has TRBV18 and TRBJ2-5; TRBD2 is a possible D gene (6 bases). V lost 4 bases to trimming and J lost 4 bases, with 16 bases between them. This CDR3 is built from 15 residues. CDR1 and CDR2 from the germline V gene are KGHSH and LQKENI. The CDR3 bases are TGTGCCAGCTCACTCTCAACGGGGGTTGGAGAGACCCAGTACTTC. Protein sequence: CASSLSTGVGETQYF. The full variable domain, in which reference TRBV18 and TRBJ2-5 provide the parts outside the CDR3, is NAGVMQNPRHLVRRRGQEARLRCSPMKGHSHVYWYRQLPEEGLKFMVYLQKENIIDESGMPKERFSAEFPKEGPSILRIQQVVRGDSAAYFCASSLSTGVGETQYFGPGTRLLVL.